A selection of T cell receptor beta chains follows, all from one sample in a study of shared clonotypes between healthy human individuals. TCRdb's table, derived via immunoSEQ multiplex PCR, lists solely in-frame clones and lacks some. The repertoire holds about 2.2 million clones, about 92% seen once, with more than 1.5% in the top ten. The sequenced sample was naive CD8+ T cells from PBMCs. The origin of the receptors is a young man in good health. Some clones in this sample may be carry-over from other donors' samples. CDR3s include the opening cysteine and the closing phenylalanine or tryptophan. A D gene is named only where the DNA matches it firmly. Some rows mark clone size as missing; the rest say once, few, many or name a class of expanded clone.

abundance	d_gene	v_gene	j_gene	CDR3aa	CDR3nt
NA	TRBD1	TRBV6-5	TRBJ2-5	CASSYQGQAQETQYF	TGTGCCAGCAGTTACCAGGGACAGGCACAAGAGACCCAGTACTTC
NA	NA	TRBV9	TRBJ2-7	CASGDQQALLYEQYF	TGTGCCAGCGGGGACCAACAGGCCCTTTTGTACGAGCAGTACTTC
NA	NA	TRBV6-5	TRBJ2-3	CASSWGPDTQYF	TGTGCCAGCAGTTGGGGGCCAGATACGCAGTATTTT
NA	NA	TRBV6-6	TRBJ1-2	CASSPDGPRKRYGYTF	TGTGCCAGCAGCCCCGACGGGCCTCGCAAGCGTTATGGCTACACCTTC
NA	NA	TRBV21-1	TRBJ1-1	CASSKSIGPGITEAFF	TGTGCCAGCAGCAAATCGATCGGCCCGGGGATCACTGAAGCTTTCTTT
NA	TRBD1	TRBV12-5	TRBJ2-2	CASGLPGQGIGELFF	TGTGCTAGTGGTTTGCCGGGACAGGGGATCGGGGAGCTGTTTTTT
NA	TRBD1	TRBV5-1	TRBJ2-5	CASSNSQGAQETQYF	TGCGCCAGCAGCAATTCACAGGGGGCCCAAGAGACCCAGTACTTC
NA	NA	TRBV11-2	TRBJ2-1	CASSLAGLGRDEQFF	TGTGCCAGCAGCTTAGCGGGTCTCGGTCGGGACGAGCAGTTCTTC
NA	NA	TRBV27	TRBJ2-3	CASSLGHTSTDTQYF	TGTGCCAGCAGTCTGGGACATACTAGCACAGATACGCAGTATTTT
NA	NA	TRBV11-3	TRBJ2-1	CASSSRDFYNEQFF	TGTGCCAGCAGCTCCCGGGACTTTTACAATGAGCAGTTCTTC
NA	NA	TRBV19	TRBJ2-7	CASSMRGPYEQYF	TGTGCCAGTAGTATGCGAGGCCCCTACGAGCAGTACTTC
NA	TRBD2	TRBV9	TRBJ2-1	CASSAAGLAGFYNEQFF	TGTGCCAGCAGCGCCGCGGGACTAGCGGGTTTCTACAATGAGCAGTTCTTC
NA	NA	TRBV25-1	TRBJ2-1	CASSEFFYEQFF	TGTGCCAGCAGTGAATTTTTCTATGAGCAGTTCTTC
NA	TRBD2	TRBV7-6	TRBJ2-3	CASSLVAGLVPRKDTQYF	TGTGCCAGCAGCTTAGTAGCGGGGTTAGTTCCTAGGAAAGATACGCAGTATTTT
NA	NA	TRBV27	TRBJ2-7	CASSPARADYEQYF	TGTGCCAGCAGTCCCGCTCGCGCAGACTACGAGCAGTACTTC
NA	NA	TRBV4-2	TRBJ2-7	CASSPGGTEQYF	TGTGCCAGCAGCCCTGGGGGGACCGAGCAGTACTTC
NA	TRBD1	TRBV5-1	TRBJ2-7	CASSTDRGLPSYEQYF	TGCGCCAGCAGCACGGACAGGGGGTTACCTTCCTACGAGCAGTACTTC
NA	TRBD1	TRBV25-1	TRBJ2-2	CASSEAGGLRTGELFF	TGTGCCAGCAGTGAAGCAGGGGGCTTGAGGACCGGGGAGCTGTTTTTT
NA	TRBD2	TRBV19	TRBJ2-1	CASSLASGRASYNEQFF	TGTGCCAGTAGCCTTGCCAGCGGGAGGGCCTCCTACAATGAGCAGTTCTTC
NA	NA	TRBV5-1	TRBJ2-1	CASSLGSNYGSYNEQFF	TGCGCCAGCAGCTTGGGGTCCAACTACGGGTCCTACAATGAGCAGTTCTTC
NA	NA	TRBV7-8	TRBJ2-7	CASSPYVLSMDYEQYF	TGTGCCAGCAGCCCGTATGTTCTTTCAATGGACTACGAGCAGTACTTC
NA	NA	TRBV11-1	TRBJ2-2	CASSSGSGELFF	TGTGCCAGCAGCTCCGGATCCGGGGAGCTGTTTTTT
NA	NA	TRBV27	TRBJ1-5	CASSLWPRSNQPQHF	TGTGCCAGCAGTCTCTGGCCCCGGAGCAATCAGCCCCAGCATTTT
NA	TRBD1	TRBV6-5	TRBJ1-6	CASSPGGKGSPLHF	TGTGCCAGCAGTCCAGGGGGCAAGGGATCACCCCTCCACTTT
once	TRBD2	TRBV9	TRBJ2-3	CASSVGLAGALYTDTQYF	TGTGCCAGCAGCGTAGGACTAGCGGGAGCCCTCTACACAGATACGCAGTATTTT
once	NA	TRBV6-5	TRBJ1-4	CASSYGTATNEKLFF	TGTGCCAGCAGTTATGGTACAGCAACTAATGAAAAACTGTTTTTT
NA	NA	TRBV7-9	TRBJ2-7	CASTRDYEQYF	TGTGCCAGCACGCGGGACTACGAGCAGTACTTC
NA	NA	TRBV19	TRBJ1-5	CASKFGTDYSNQPQHF	TGTGCCAGTAAGTTTGGGACGGATTATAGCAATCAGCCCCAGCATTTT
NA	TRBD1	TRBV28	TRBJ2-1	CASSSNTGALGLKQFF	TGTGCCAGCAGTTCTAACACAGGGGCCCTGGGGTTAAAGCAGTTCTTC
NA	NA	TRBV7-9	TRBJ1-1	CASSSRDPIRNTEAFF	TGTGCCAGCAGCTCCCGGGACCCTATTCGGAACACTGAAGCTTTCTTT
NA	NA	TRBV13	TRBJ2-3	CASSLGDSDTQYF	TGTGCCAGCAGCTTAGGGGATTCAGATACGCAGTATTTT
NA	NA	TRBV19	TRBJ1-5	CASIVRGGSNQPQHF	TGTGCCAGTATTGTCAGGGGAGGTAGCAATCAGCCCCAGCATTTT
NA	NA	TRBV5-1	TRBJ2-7	CASSFELGFYEQYF	TGCGCCAGCAGCTTTGAGTTGGGTTTCTACGAGCAGTACTTC
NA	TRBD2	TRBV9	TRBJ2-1	CASSASGPSDEQFF	TGTGCCAGCAGCGCTAGCGGTCCCTCCGATGAGCAGTTCTTC
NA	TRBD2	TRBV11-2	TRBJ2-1	CASSLGTTSSYNEQFF	TGTGCCAGCAGCTTAGGGACGACTAGCAGTTACAATGAGCAGTTCTTC
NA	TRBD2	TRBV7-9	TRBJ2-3	CASSLVRGLAADTQYF	TGTGCCAGCAGCTTAGTGCGGGGACTAGCCGCGGATACGCAGTATTTT
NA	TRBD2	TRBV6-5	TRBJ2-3	CASSYSLGLSTDTQYF	TGTGCCAGCAGTTACTCGTTGGGACTATCAACAGATACGCAGTATTTT
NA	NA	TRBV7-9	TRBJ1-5	CASSLGGANQPQHF	TGTGCCAGCAGCTTAGGAGGGGCTAATCAGCCCCAGCATTTT
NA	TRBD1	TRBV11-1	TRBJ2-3	CASSLDRGRPDTQYF	TGTGCCAGCAGCTTGGACAGGGGTAGACCAGATACGCAGTATTTT
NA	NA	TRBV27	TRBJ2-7	CASSSQPNYEQYF	TGTGCCAGCAGCTCCCAACCAAACTACGAGCAGTACTTC
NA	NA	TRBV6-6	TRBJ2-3	CASSFRLGALTDTQYF	TGTGCCAGCAGTTTCCGACTAGGCGCCCTCACAGATACGCAGTATTTT
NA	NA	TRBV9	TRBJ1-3	CASSGKPGTPLPGNTIYF	TGTGCCAGCAGCGGAAAGCCCGGGACCCCACTGCCTGGAAACACCATATATTTT
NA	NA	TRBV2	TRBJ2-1	CASSELPVAFF	TGTGCCAGCAGTGAGCTGCCGGTGGCGTTCTTC
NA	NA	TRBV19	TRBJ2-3	CASSLRARAYTSTDTQYF	TGTGCCAGTAGCCTACGGGCTAGGGCGTACACTAGCACAGATACGCAGTATTTT
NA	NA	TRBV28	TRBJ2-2	CASSFSDPGELFF	TGTGCCAGCAGTTTCTCAGATCCCGGGGAGCTGTTTTTT
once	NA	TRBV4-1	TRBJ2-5	CASSQQGEETQYF	TGCGCCAGCAGCCAACAGGGTGAAGAGACCCAGTACTTC